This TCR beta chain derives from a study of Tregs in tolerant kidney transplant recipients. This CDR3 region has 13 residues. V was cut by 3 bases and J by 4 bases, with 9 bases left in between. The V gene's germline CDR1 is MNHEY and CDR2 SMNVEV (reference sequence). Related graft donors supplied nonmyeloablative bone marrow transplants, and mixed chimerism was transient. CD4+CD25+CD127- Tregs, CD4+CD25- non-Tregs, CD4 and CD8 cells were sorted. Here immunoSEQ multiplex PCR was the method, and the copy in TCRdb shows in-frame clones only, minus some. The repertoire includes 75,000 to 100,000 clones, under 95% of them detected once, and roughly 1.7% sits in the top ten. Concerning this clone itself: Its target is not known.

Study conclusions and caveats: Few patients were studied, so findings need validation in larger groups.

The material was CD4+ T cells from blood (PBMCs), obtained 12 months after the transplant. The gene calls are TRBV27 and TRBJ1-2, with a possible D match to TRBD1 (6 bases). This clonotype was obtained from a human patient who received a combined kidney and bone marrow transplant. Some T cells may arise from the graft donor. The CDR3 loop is CASSFQGSYGYTF. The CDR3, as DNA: TGTGCCAGCAGTTTCCAGGGGAGCTATGGCTACACCTTC.